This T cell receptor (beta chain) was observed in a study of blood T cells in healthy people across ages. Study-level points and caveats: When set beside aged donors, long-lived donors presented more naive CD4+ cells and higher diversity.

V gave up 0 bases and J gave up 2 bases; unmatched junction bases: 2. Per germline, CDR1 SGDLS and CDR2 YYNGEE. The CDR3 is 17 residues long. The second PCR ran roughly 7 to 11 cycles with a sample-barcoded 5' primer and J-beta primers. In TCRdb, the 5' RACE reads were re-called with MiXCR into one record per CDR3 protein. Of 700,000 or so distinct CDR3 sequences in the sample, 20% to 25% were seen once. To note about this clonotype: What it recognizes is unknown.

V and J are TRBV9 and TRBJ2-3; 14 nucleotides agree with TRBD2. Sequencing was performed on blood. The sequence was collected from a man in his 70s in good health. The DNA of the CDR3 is TGTGCCAGCAGCGTAGGGGGACTAGCGGGAGACACAGATACGCAGTATTTT. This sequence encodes CASSVGGLAGDTDTQYF.